This TCR beta chain was observed in a study of OX40 agonist ivuxolimab in advanced cancers. Notes on the study in general: Clonal expansion was among the lowest in partial responders at 0.1-3.0 mg/kg, especially CD8+. Normalized T-cell clonal expansion was also low in some nonresponders.

The CDR3 covers 12 residues. Per germline, CDR1 SEHNR and CDR2 FQNEAQ (reference sequence). V lost 6 bases and J lost 8; bases outside the gene matches: 5. Clones were read by immunoSEQ multiplex PCR, and TCRdb kept only the in-frame ones, dropping some. Among some 70,000 clones, 90% to 95% were seen once, and the ten largest hold about 0.31%. Baseline was the first blood sampling point, followed by cycle 4 day 1 and cycle 7 day 1. Regarding this clone: What it binds is unknown.

This chain links TRBV7-9 with TRBJ1-1; TRBD1 matches at 8 bases. The sample here was CD4+ or CD8+ T cells sorted from blood, taken in a trial of the OX40 agonist ivuxolimab. The receptor was isolated from an adult with an advanced solid tumor such as melanoma, head and neck, liver or kidney cancer. The CDR3 here is CASRRGQGEAFF. CDR3 DNA: TGTGCCAGCAGACGCGGACAGGGAGAAGCTTTCTTT.